This T cell receptor (beta chain) derives from a study of blood T cell repertoires in COVID-19. Whole-study context: Some COVID-19 samples were acute and others convalescent; all came from the United States, Italy and Spain. PBMCs, B-cell-depleted T cells, or T cells were the source of the cDNA or gDNA that made up the material.

Authors' processing steps: Amplifying reference gene primers gave estimates of nucleated cell counts. Some clones are missing from TCRdb's copy, which holds only in-frame ones; the method was immunoSEQ multiplex PCR. Clonal size and the V and J genes are those of that table, whereas D and trimming came from the DNA. This repertoire shows some 250,000 clones, roughly 77% found once; its top ten account for about 3.1%. Germline lookup yields CDR1 SGHRS and CDR2 YFSETQ. The CDR3 covers 18 residues. V was cut by 3 bases and J by 0 bases, with 18 bases left in between. The TCR originated in a woman of 80 years or more with acute or convalescent COVID-19. The chain employs TRBV5-1 and TRBJ2-2; TRBD2 might be the D (6 bases). Sequenced sample: peripheral blood. DNA for the CDR3: TGCGCCAGCAGCTGGGGGGTTAGGCCTACCTCGAACACCGGGGAGCTGTTTTTT. Translation: CASSWGVRPTSNTGELFF.